The 25 T cell receptor beta chains given below trace back to one sample, sequenced in a study of blood T cells in healthy people across ages. Alongside a J-beta primer mix, a sample-barcoded 5' primer served in a second PCR lasting 7 to 11 cycles. Each CDR3 protein is one row after TCRdb ran MiXCR on the 5' RACE reads. The sample lists about 730,000 distinct CDR3 sequences; about 40% were seen once. The sample taken for sequencing was blood. The receptors were gathered from a woman aged 55-70 years in good health.

This clonotype was seen repeatedly, ten times or more. A read error may account for a junction end that differs from germline. This sequence joins TRBV6-1 and TRBJ2-7; D possibly corresponds to TRBD1 (6 bases). Per germline, CDR1 MNHNS and CDR2 SASEGT. The CDR3 covers 12 residues. CDR3 coding DNA: TGCGCCAGCAGTGAAAGGGGGTACGAGCAGTACTTC. This gives the protein CASSERGYEQYF.

The genes are TRBV7-3 and TRBJ2-1, with D perhaps matching TRBD1 (8 bases). Trimming took off 0 bases at V and 4 bases at J, with 16 bases between the two ends. This CDR3 contains 17 residues. Germline CDR1 SGHTA, CDR2 FQGTGA. The CDR3 DNA follows: TGTGCCAGCAGCTTAACGAACGGACAGGGACTATACAATGAGCAGTTCTTC. Protein product: CASSLTNGQGLYNEQFF.

Points on this clonotype: A much bigger clone sits one base away, suggesting this may be a read error. The J gene is TRBJ2-3, the V gene TRBV10-3; D is tentatively TRBD1 or TRBD2 (7 bases each). The CDR3 consists of 17 residues. Germline loops: CDR1 ENHRY, CDR2 SYGVKD. Trimming removed 4 bases at V and 4 bases at J, with 21 bases between. CDR3 protein: CAISVRGGGGIPDTQYF. In DNA, the CDR3 is TGTGCCATCAGTGTTCGAGGGGGCGGGGGAATCCCAGATACGCAGTATTTT.

The chain couples TRBV25-1 to TRBJ2-4; 8 bases fit TRBD1. Near its end, the DNA agrees better with TRBJ2-7, so the J call may be wrong. From germline, CDR1 is MGHDK and CDR2 SYGVNS. The CDR3 spans 14 residues. The chain's CDR3 is CASSVQGASLEQYF. The CDR3 nucleotides are TGTGCCAGCAGTGTCCAGGGGGCGTCTCTCGAGCAGTACTTC.

The rearrangement uses TRBV12-3 or TRBV12-4 and TRBJ1-3; D gene uncertain. Trimming stripped 8 bases from V and 0 bases from J, with 11 bases between. CDR3 length: 14 amino acids. CDR3: CASGSGYSGNTIYF. The CDR3 DNA sequence: TGTGCCAGCGGATCTGGATACTCTGGAAACACCATATATTTT.

V usage is TRBV20-1 and J usage is TRBJ2-3, with 13 bases that match TRBD2. The V segment lost 6 bases and the J segment 4 bases; nucleotides outside the gene matches: 7. The CDR3 totals 15 residues. The V gene's germline CDR1 is DFQATT and CDR2 SNEGSKA (reference sequence). CDR3 protein: CSAQRLAGGPDTQYF. The DNA for the CDR3 is TGCAGTGCCCAAAGACTAGCGGGAGGACCAGATACGCAGTATTTT.

J is TRBJ2-3 and V is TRBV7-9; the D gene is possibly TRBD2 (5 bases). Trimming stripped 1 base from V and 5 bases from J, with 7 bases between. CDR1 and CDR2 from the germline V gene are SEHNR and FQNEAQ (reference sequence). The CDR3 runs 13 residues. This CDR3 reads CASSLDGKDTQYF. CDR3 in DNA: TGTGCCAGCAGCTTAGACGGGAAAGATACGCAGTATTTT.

The CDR3 region is CASGSGPDANTDTQYF. The DNA for the CDR3 is TGTGCTAGTGGTTCGGGCCCCGACGCTAACACAGATACGCAGTATTTT. This rearrangement joins TRBV12-5 to TRBJ2-3; D unresolved. The CDR3 runs 16 residues. The germline CDR1 and CDR2 sequences are LGHNT and FRNRAP. V was pared by 4 bases and J by 2 bases, with 16 bases between. Drawing the rest from reference TRBV12-5 and TRBJ2-3, the complete variable domain is DARVTQTPRHKVTEMGQEVTMRCQPILGHNTVFWYRQTMMQGLELLAYFRNRAPLDDSGMPKDRFSAEMPDATLATLKIQPSEPRDSAVYFCASGSGPDANTDTQYFGPGTRLTVL.

The chain carries TRBV4-2 and TRBJ2-3; 9 bases align to TRBD2. This CDR3 spans 16 amino acids. Germline V CDR1 and CDR2: LGHNA, YNFKEQ. Trimming cost V 2 bases and J 6 bases; bases outside gene matches: 9. CDR3 amino acids: CASSQPSGRRTDTQYF. The DNA for the CDR3 is TGTGCCAGCAGCCAACCGAGCGGGAGGAGGACGGATACGCAGTATTTT.

The chain is built from TRBV12-3 or TRBV12-4 and TRBJ2-7; a weak D match, TRBD2 (6 bases). This CDR3 is built from 14 residues. Trimming took off 6 bases at V and 3 bases at J, with 15 bases between the two ends. The CDR3 region is CASRSSAGIYEQYF. The CDR3 region has the DNA TGTGCCAGCAGATCTTCGGCGGGGATCTACGAGCAGTACTTC.

The J gene is TRBJ2-7, the V gene TRBV6-2 or TRBV6-3, with unresolved D. Per germline, CDR1 MNHEY and CDR2 SVGEGT. CDR3 length: 15 residues. Trimming removed 0 bases at V and 2 bases at J, with 11 bases between. CDR3 in DNA: TGTGCCAGCAGTTACTCGGGCGGTGACCCCTACGAGCAGTACTTC. Translating gives CASSYSGGDPYEQYF.

The chain combines TRBV5-1 with TRBJ2-1; possible D gene TRBD2, 6 bases. Trimming cost V 4 bases and J 2 bases, with 13 bases left between them. There are 15 residues in the CDR3. CDR1 and CDR2 (germline): SGHRS, YFSETQ. CDR3 bases: TGCGCCAGCAGCCGGGTGGGGGGAACCTACAATGAGCAGTTCTTC. Encoded protein: CASSRVGGTYNEQFF.

The sample holds one count of this clonotype. Lacking the conserved final phenylalanine or tryptophan, this CDR3 likely reflects a read error. The chain uses TRBV5-6 and TRBJ1-2; no clear D gene. The CDR3 loop spans 14 amino acids. CDR1 is SGHDT, CDR2 YYEEEE, per germline. Trimming stripped 2 bases from V and 4 bases from J, with 12 bases between. The CDR3 DNA reads as TGTGCCAGCAGCTTAGAGGGAGTGGGCTATGGCTACACCCTC. It codes for CASSLEGVGYGYTL.

The chain recombines TRBV25-1 with TRBJ1-4; D remains ambiguous. The CDR3 is made up of 15 amino acids. Trimming removed 1 base at V and 3 bases at J, with 9 bases between. The germline V gene encodes CDR1 MGHDK and CDR2 SYGVNS. CDR3 in DNA: TGTGCCAGCAGTGAATTTAAAGGGTCTAATGAAAAACTGTTTTTT. Translation: CASSEFKGSNEKLFF.

This clonotype was detected only once. The chain combines TRBV6-2 or TRBV6-3 with TRBJ2-1, with D perhaps TRBD1 (7 bases). The CDR3 contains 15 residues. The germline gives CDR1 MNHEY, CDR2 SVGEGT. The V and J ends lost 4 bases and 4 bases respectively, with 14 bases between them. The CDR3 bases are TGTGCCAGCAGTTTCCCAGGGGGGAAGTACAATGAGCAGTTCTTC. The encoded protein is CASSFPGGKYNEQFF.

The chain employs TRBV6-1 and TRBJ2-3; the D gene is possibly TRBD2 (7 bases). This CDR3 is built from 13 residues. Germline V gene data show CDR1 as MNHNS and CDR2 as SASEGT. The ends were cut back, 11 bases at V and 2 bases at J, with 14 bases in the middle. In nucleotides, the CDR3 is TGTGCCGGAGGGGGGGTAACCACAGATACGCAGTATTTT. It yields the protein CAGGGVTTDTQYF.

The chain joins TRBV11-2 to TRBJ2-1, with D uncertain. The CDR3 is 12 residues long. Trimming stripped 1 base from V and 14 bases from J, with 12 bases between. Germline V gives CDR1 SGHAT, CDR2 FQNNGV. The CDR3 DNA reads as TGTGCCAGCAGCTTAGGAACGGGTATGAAGTTCTTC. Translated: CASSLGTGMKFF.

As for this clonotype: An end of the junction differs from the germline gene, which may be a read error. The rearrangement links TRBV27 to TRBJ2-1; the match to TRBD2 covers 8 bases. The CDR3 totals 16 residues. CDR1 MNHEY and CDR2 SMNVEV come from the germline V gene (reference sequence). The CDR3 DNA reads as TGCGCCAGCAGTTCCATAGCGGGACGGGGCTACAATGAGCAGTTCTTC. This encodes CASSSIAGRGYNEQFF.

The genes are TRBV6-1 and TRBJ2-1; no clear D. Germline V gene data show CDR1 as MNHNS and CDR2 as SASEGT. V was shortened by 8 bases and J by 3 bases, with 11 bases between the two germline ends. The CDR3 consists of 13 residues. CDR3 region: CASGIKIYNEQFF. CDR3 DNA sequence: TGTGCCAGCGGGATAAAGATCTACAATGAGCAGTTCTTC.

In its sample, this clonotype was seen many times. The chain carries TRBV7-6 and TRBJ2-2; D tentatively reads TRBD1 or TRBD2 (7 bases each). The CDR3 sequence is 16 residues long. The germline gives CDR1 SGHVS, CDR2 FNYEAQ. The V gene lost 5 bases and the J gene lost 0 bases, with 13 bases spanning the gap. CDR3 DNA sequence: TGTGCCAGCAGCCCTCAGGGGGGGGCGAACACCGGGGAGCTGTTTTTT. It codes for CASSPQGGANTGELFF. Combining the CDR3 with reference TRBV7-6 and TRBJ2-2 gives the whole variable domain GAGVSQSPRYKVTKRGQDVALRCDPISGHVSLYWYRQALGQGPEFLTYFNYEAQQDKSGLPNDRFSAERPEGSISTLTIQRTEQRDSAMYRCASSPQGGANTGELFFGEGSRLTVL.

The table lists this clonotype with a few counts. V and J are TRBV7-9 and TRBJ2-7, with D possibly matching TRBD2 (6 bases). Germline V gene data show CDR1 as SEHNR and CDR2 as FQNEAQ (reference sequence). With 0 bases removed from V and 3 bases from J, the gap between germline ends came to 12 bases. The CDR3 is 15 residues long. The DNA of the CDR3 is TGTGCCAGCAGCTTAGCGGGACTTGCTATCTACGAGCAGTACTTC. This codes for CASSLAGLAIYEQYF.

This chain links TRBV5-1 with TRBJ2-3; 10 bases agree with TRBD2. Losses at the gene ends were 0 bases for V and 3 bases for J; bases not matched to a gene: 10. The CDR3 loop spans 18 amino acids. The germline V gene encodes CDR1 SGHRS and CDR2 YFSETQ. The CDR3 spells CASSLVAGGFRTTDTQYF. The CDR3 coding sequence is TGCGCCAGCAGCTTGGTAGCGGGGGGTTTCAGGACAACAGATACGCAGTATTTT.

The genes are TRBV6-2 or TRBV6-3 and TRBJ2-7; 7 bases fit TRBD2. Germline loops: CDR1 MNHEY, CDR2 SVGEGT. J gave up 2 bases and V 6 bases, and 7 bases lay outside the gene matches. The CDR3 spans 14 residues. CDR3 DNA sequence: TGTGCCAGCAGCGAGGGACTATTCACCTACGAGCAGTACTTC. This gives the protein CASSEGLFTYEQYF.

This clonotype was seen a handful of times. The gene calls are TRBV27 and TRBJ1-1; D perhaps matches TRBD1 (6 bases). Germline assignment: CDR1 MNHEY and CDR2 SMNVEV (reference sequence). The CDR3 has 13 residues. Trimming shortened V by 7 bases and J by 5 bases, and 14 bases separated the two germline ends. The CDR3 DNA sequence: TGTGCCAGCATGTTCGGGGGCGGGACTGAAGCTTTCTTT. It yields the protein CASMFGGGTEAFF.

This clonotype was detected many times. The rearrangement uses TRBV20-1 and TRBJ2-7; 8 bases align to TRBD1. CDR1 and CDR2 from the germline V gene are DFQATT and SNEGSKA (reference sequence). The CDR3 is 12 amino acids. V shed 6 bases, J shed 6 bases, and the junction held 7 bases outside the gene matches. CDR3 bases: TGCAGTGCACCACGGACAGGGAGCGAGCAGTACTTC. This sequence encodes CSAPRTGSEQYF.